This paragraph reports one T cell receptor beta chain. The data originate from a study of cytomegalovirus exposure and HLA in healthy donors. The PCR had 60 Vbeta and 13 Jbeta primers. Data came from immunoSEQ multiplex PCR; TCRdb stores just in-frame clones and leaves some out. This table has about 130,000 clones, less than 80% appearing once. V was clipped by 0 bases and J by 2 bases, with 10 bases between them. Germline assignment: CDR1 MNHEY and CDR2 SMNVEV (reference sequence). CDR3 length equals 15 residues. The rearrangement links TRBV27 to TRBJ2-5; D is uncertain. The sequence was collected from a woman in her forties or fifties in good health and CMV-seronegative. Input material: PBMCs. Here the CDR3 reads CASSLSYLIQETQYF. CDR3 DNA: TGTGCCAGCAGTTTATCCTACCTAATACAAGAGACCCAGTACTTC.